These 27 T cell receptor beta chains share one sample of origin, sequenced in a study of Graves' ophthalmopathy and Graves' hyperthyroidism. As the template, RNA transcripts were used to amplify TCR beta CDR3 regions. First-round RT-PCR employed HTBI primers, with a second-round multiplex PCR after it. TCRdb used MiXCR to reprocess the multiplex PCR reads, holding one entry per CDR3 protein. Of approximately 700,000 distinct CDR3 sequences in the sample, roughly two fifths were seen once. The sample taken for sequencing was peripheral blood. The receptors were gathered from an adult man with Graves' ophthalmopathy.

The V and J genes are TRBV6-2 or TRBV6-3 and TRBJ1-4; D unresolved. Per the germline V gene, CDR1 is MNHEY and CDR2 is SVGEGT. V lost 2 bases, J lost 3 bases, and 10 bases lay in between. The CDR3 totals 15 residues. The chain's CDR3 is CASSYPVGANEKLFF. DNA of the CDR3: TGTGCCAGCAGTTACCCGGTAGGAGCTAATGAAAAACTGTTTTTT.

The J gene is TRBJ2-5, the V gene TRBV9, with 8 bases identical to TRBD1. V lost 4 bases, J lost 7 bases, and 6 bases stayed unmatched. The CDR3 consists of 13 residues. Germline V gene sequence: CDR1 SGDLS, CDR2 YYNGEE. In nucleotides, the CDR3 is TGTGCCAGCAGCCCAGGGGGCTTGGGGACCCAGTACTTC. This gives the protein CASSPGGLGTQYF.

The V gene is TRBV2, the J gene TRBJ1-5; possibly TRBD1 for D (5 bases). V dropped 6 bases and J dropped 2 bases, with 17 bases sitting between them. The CDR3 has 16 amino acids. Germline V lookup: CDR1 SNHLY, CDR2 FYNNEI. CDR3 sequence: CASRGRGGVGNQPQHF. Here the CDR3 DNA reads TGTGCCAGCAGAGGCCGTGGAGGGGTAGGCAATCAGCCCCAGCATTTT.

This rearrangement joins TRBV2 to TRBJ2-5; TRBD2 aligns across 10 bases. The germline gives CDR1 SNHLY, CDR2 FYNNEI. V shed 5 bases and J 5 bases; nucleotides not matched to a gene: 8. This CDR3 spans 15 amino acids. CDR3: CASSLLLAGVETQYF. CDR3 in DNA: TGTGCCAGCAGTTTGTTGCTAGCGGGAGTGGAGACCCAGTACTTC.

Concerning this clonotype: This may be a read error, as it is one base from a much larger clone. The chain links TRBV15 to TRBJ2-7; TRBD2 might be the D (6 bases). The V end lost 4 bases, the J end lost 0 bases, and 7 bases lay between the germline ends. Germline values: CDR1 LNHNV, CDR2 YYDKDF (reference sequence). The CDR3 is 13 amino acids. The CDR3 DNA is TGTGCCACCAGCATGCGGGGCTCCTACGAGCAGTACTTC. It specifies CATSMRGSYEQYF. Variable domain in full (rest from reference TRBV15 and TRBJ2-7): DAMVIQNPRYQVTQFGKPVTLSCSQTLNHNVMYWYQQKSSQAPKLLFHYYDKDFNNEADTPDNFQSRRPNTSFCFLDIRSPGLGDTAMYLCATSMRGSYEQYFGPGTRLTVT.

This clonotype has more than one count but fewer than ten. The gene calls are TRBV5-4 and TRBJ2-7, with D perhaps assigned TRBD1 or TRBD2 (5 bases each). CDR1 SGHNT and CDR2 YYREEE come from the germline V gene (reference sequence). The length of the CDR3 is 14 residues. V was clipped by 4 bases and J by 5 bases, with 16 bases between them. The CDR3 here is CASSQGPVIDEQYF. CDR3 DNA sequence: TGTGCCAGCAGCCAGGGACCGGTAATAGACGAGCAGTACTTC.

This clonotype was seen a handful of times. V and J are TRBV11-2 and TRBJ1-1; tentatively, D is TRBD1 (5 bases). This CDR3 has 14 residues. Germline-derived CDR1 and CDR2 are SGHAT and FQNNGV. V was cut by 7 bases and J by 1 base, with 13 bases left in between. CDR3 protein: CASKSGVANTEAFF. The CDR3 DNA follows: TGTGCCAGCAAGTCGGGGGTCGCGAACACTGAAGCTTTCTTT. The entire variable domain, with the rest obtained from reference TRBV11-2 and TRBJ1-1, is as follows: EAGVAQSPRYKIIEKRQSVAFWCNPISGHATLYWYQQILGQGPKLLIQFQNNGVVDDSQLPKDRFSAERLKGVDSTLKIQPAKLEDSAVYLCASKSGVANTEAFFGQGTRLTVV.

This clonotype has a count of ten or more. The chain has TRBV29-1 and TRBJ2-2; TRBD2 matches at 14 bases. Germline CDR1 is SQVTM and CDR2 is ANQGSEA. This CDR3 has 17 amino acids. The trim removed 5 bases at V and 4 bases at J, leaving 9 bases unmatched. The CDR3 sequence is CSVLRLAGGPSTGELFF. The CDR3 nucleotides read TGCAGCGTTCTCCGACTAGCGGGAGGGCCTAGCACCGGGGAGCTGTTTTTT.

Notes on this clonotype: A much larger clone differs by one base, so this may be a read error. The chain couples TRBV13 to TRBJ1-1; D is perhaps TRBD1 (5 bases). This CDR3 contains 14 residues. Germline V CDR1 and CDR2: PRHDT, FYEKMQ (reference sequence). V shed 6 bases and J shed 3 bases, with 14 bases lying between them. In DNA form, the CDR3 reads TGTGCCAGCAGACCCTCAGGGTCCCACACTGAAGCTTTCTTT. This translates into CASRPSGSHTEAFF.

Note on this clonotype: A much larger clone sits a single nucleotide away, making a read error possible. The chain couples TRBV11-2 to TRBJ1-2; no firm D call. Trimming removed 1 base from V and 5 bases from J, with 17 bases in between. From germline, CDR1 is SGHAT and CDR2 FQNNGV. This CDR3 region has 16 residues. The CDR3 here is CASSLVEVPNAYGYTF. CDR3 DNA: TGTGCCAGCAGCTTAGTAGAAGTCCCCAACGCATATGGCTACACCTTC.

This clonotype was seen many times. The chain recombines TRBV25-1 with TRBJ1-1; D perhaps matches TRBD1 (5 bases). Trimming took off 3 bases at V and 3 bases at J, with 5 bases between the two ends. This CDR3 is built from 12 residues. Per the germline V gene, CDR1 is MGHDK and CDR2 is SYGVNS. The CDR3 region has the DNA TGTGCCAGCAGTGACAGGGACACTGAAGCTTTCTTT. Its translation: CASSDRDTEAFF.

The V gene is TRBV10-1, the J gene TRBJ1-2; TRBD1 agrees at 7 bases. V trimming: 8 bases; J trimming: 2 bases; junction bases outside the gene matches: 8. The CDR3 consists of 14 residues. Germline-derived CDR1 and CDR2 are WNHNN and SYGVQD (reference sequence). For the CDR3, the DNA is TGCGCCAGCTCCCCAGGGGGGTCCAACTATGGCTACACCTTC. It codes for CASSPGGSNYGYTF.

This clonotype was seen a few times. The chain links TRBV7-2 to TRBJ1-2, with 7 bases lining up with TRBD1. The CDR3 contains 15 residues. CDR1 SGHTA and CDR2 FQGNSA come from the germline V gene. V lost 4 bases to trimming and J lost 8 bases; unmatched junction nucleotides: 13. The DNA for the CDR3 is TGTGCCAGCAGCTGGCAACCCGGACAGGAGGGGGGCTACACCTTC. It is translated as CASSWQPGQEGGYTF. The complete variable domain, with remaining parts taken from reference TRBV7-2 and TRBJ1-2, reads GAGVSQSPSNKVTEKGKDVELRCDPISGHTALYWYRQSLGQGLEFLIYFQGNSAPDKSGLPSDRFSAERTGGSVSTLTIQRTQQEDSAVYLCASSWQPGQEGGYTFGSGTRLTVV.

In its sample, this clonotype was seen many times. This sequence joins TRBV19 and TRBJ1-5; TRBD1 aligns across 8 bases. CDR3 size: 14 residues. V shed 8 bases, J shed 7 bases, and the junction held 10 bases outside the gene matches. Germline values: CDR1 LNHDA, CDR2 SQIVND (reference sequence). This CDR3 is CASLGRGRVQPQHF. CDR3 sequence (DNA): TGTGCCAGTTTGGGCAGGGGGCGCGTGCAGCCCCAGCATTTT.

The chain carries TRBV4-3 and TRBJ1-5; D not certain. Germline CDR1 and CDR2: LGHNA and YSLEER. The CDR3 consists of 16 residues. The V and J ends lost 0 bases and 0 bases respectively, with 9 bases between them. CDR3 protein: CASSQDRGFSNQPQHF. The CDR3 DNA reads TGCGCCAGCAGCCAAGATCGCGGGTTTAGCAATCAGCCCCAGCATTTT.

The table lists this clonotype with a few counts. The rearrangement joins TRBV12-3 or TRBV12-4 to TRBJ2-3, with D perhaps being TRBD1 or TRBD2 (5 bases each). V dropped 1 base and J dropped 4 bases, with 6 bases sitting between them. The CDR3 sequence is 13 residues long. The CDR3 here is CASSLGGSDTQYF. CDR3 coding DNA: TGTGCCAGCAGTTTAGGGGGGTCAGATACGCAGTATTTT.

The rearrangement uses TRBV24-1 and TRBJ1-5; 9 bases agree with TRBD1. The CDR3 is 16 amino acids. Trimming removed 6 bases from V and 4 bases from J; junction bases left unmatched: 9. CDR1 KGHDR and CDR2 SFDVKD come from the germline V gene. CDR3 sequence: CATSTFGTGFNQPQHF. Here the CDR3 DNA reads TGTGCCACCAGTACCTTCGGGACAGGGTTTAATCAGCCCCAGCATTTT.

This clonotype was detected many times. The chain joins TRBV29-1 to TRBJ2-7; D is possibly TRBD1 (5 bases). Trimming stripped 4 bases from V and 3 bases from J, with 7 bases between. The CDR3 sequence is 11 residues long. Germline-derived CDR1 and CDR2 are SQVTM and ANQGSEA. CDR3 sequence: CSVGQHYEQYF. In DNA form, the CDR3 reads TGCAGCGTTGGACAGCACTACGAGCAGTACTTC.

This clonotype was counted only a few times. CDR3 sequence: CSARDRGFYGYTF. The CDR3, as DNA: TGCAGTGCGAGGGACAGGGGATTCTATGGCTACACCTTC. The gene calls are TRBV20-1 and TRBJ1-2; 10 bases match TRBD1. This CDR3 has 13 amino acids. V was pared by 6 bases and J by 4 bases, with 5 bases of the junction left unmatched. CDR1 is DFQATT, CDR2 SNEGSKA, per germline (reference sequence).

This clonotype was seen many times. The chain carries TRBV7-2 and TRBJ2-7; D is unresolved. This CDR3 is 15 amino acids long. V was cut by 1 base and J by 0 bases, with 10 bases left in between. From germline, CDR1 is SGHTA and CDR2 FQGNSA. The CDR3 DNA reads TGTGCCAGCAGCTTAGGGCCGGAGAGCTCCTACGAGCAGTACTTC. Translated, it gives CASSLGPESSYEQYF.

The chain uses TRBV10-3 and TRBJ1-4; D ambiguous. The V gene's germline CDR1 is ENHRY and CDR2 SYGVKD. The CDR3 extends over 13 amino acids. V shed 10 bases and J shed 8 bases, with 17 bases lying between them. CDR3 coding DNA: TGTGCCAGCAGCCTCAGGACGAGGGAAAAACTGTTTTTT. Translating gives CASSLRTREKLFF.

This chain joins TRBV4-1 and TRBJ2-5, with a possible D match to TRBD1 (7 bases). Trimming removed 0 bases at V and 7 bases at J, with 9 bases between. Germline CDR1 and CDR2: MGHRA and YSYEKL. CDR3 size: 13 residues. The CDR3 region has the DNA TGCGCCAGCAGCCAAGATCAGGGGGGGACCCAGTACTTC. Its translation is CASSQDQGGTQYF.

On this clonotype itself: The junction differs from germline at one of its ends, possibly a read error. The J gene is TRBJ1-5, the V gene TRBV24-1; a possible D gene is TRBD1 (5 bases). Germline-derived CDR1 and CDR2 are KGHDR and SFDVKD. The CDR3 runs 14 residues. CDR3 sequence: CASSPRGDGRPQHF. CDR3 sequence (DNA): TGTGCCAGCAGTCCCCGGGGGGATGGGAGGCCCCAGCATTTT.

For this clonotype: This may be a read error: a much more frequent sequence differs by one nucleotide. The chain combines TRBV19 with TRBJ1-3; D is unclear. The CDR3 has 13 amino acids. V gave up 3 bases and J gave up 4 bases, with 7 bases separating them. CDR1 and CDR2 (germline): LNHDA, SQIVND (reference sequence). CDR3 loop: CASSIGLGNTIYF. Written as DNA, the CDR3 is TGTGCCAGTAGTATCGGACTCGGAAACACCATATATTTT.

This clonotype showed up just a few times. J is TRBJ1-4 and V is TRBV2; D unresolved. The germline CDR1 and CDR2 sequences are SNHLY and FYNNEI. The CDR3 has 16 residues. Trimming shortened V by 7 bases and J by 0 bases, and 15 bases separated the two germline ends. CDR3 nucleotide sequence: TGTGCCAGCAAAGGTCGAGTGCGGACAACTAATGAAAAACTGTTTTTT. Translated: CASKGRVRTTNEKLFF.

This clonotype was counted only a few times. V and J are TRBV2 and TRBJ2-7; 10 nucleotides line up with TRBD1. This CDR3 has 16 residues. The J segment lost 2 bases and the V segment lost 6 bases, leaving 10 bases of the junction unmatched. Looked up from germline, CDR1 is SNHLY and CDR2 is FYNNEI. CDR3 DNA: TGTGCCAGCAGCCAAGAGTTGGGGACAGGGGCCTACGAGCAGTACTTC. Translated: CASSQELGTGAYEQYF.

This clonotype was seen repeatedly, ten times or more. The genes are TRBV7-6 and TRBJ2-5, with D possibly TRBD1 on 6 matching bases. V was clipped by 4 bases and J by 0 bases, with 9 bases between them. CDR1 and CDR2 from the germline V gene are SGHVS and FNYEAQ. The CDR3 consists of 14 residues. The CDR3 sequence is CASSYGQYQETQYF. Written as DNA, the CDR3 is TGTGCCAGCAGCTACGGACAGTACCAAGAGACCCAGTACTTC.